The entry below gives a single TCR beta chain sequence along with its context. This record belongs to a study of T cell clones after liver transplantation. About the research overall: In this trial, immunosuppression withdrawal was attempted within 2 years of liver transplant. Subjects received no induction therapy and standard immunosuppression until randomization at 12-24 months post-transplant.

The method was immunoSEQ multiplex PCR; TCRdb's version includes in-frame clones alone and lacks a portion of them. The data contain 68,000 or so clones, 80% to 95% of them singletons. Unstimulated PBMCs were sorted into CD3+CD4+ and CD3+CD8+ populations. This CDR3 region has 11 residues. The germline CDR1 and CDR2 sequences are SQVTM and ANQGSEA. V was shortened by 0 bases and J by 0 bases, with 0 bases between the two germline ends. This sequence was found in a human patient who received a liver transplant. Some T cells here may be from the graft donor. The sample here was CD4+ T cells from blood, taken about 26 months after liver transplant. The chain recombines TRBV29-1 with TRBJ2-7; D is unclear. CDR3 loop: CSVEDSYEQYF. For the CDR3, the DNA is TGCAGCGTTGAAGACTCCTACGAGCAGTACTTC.